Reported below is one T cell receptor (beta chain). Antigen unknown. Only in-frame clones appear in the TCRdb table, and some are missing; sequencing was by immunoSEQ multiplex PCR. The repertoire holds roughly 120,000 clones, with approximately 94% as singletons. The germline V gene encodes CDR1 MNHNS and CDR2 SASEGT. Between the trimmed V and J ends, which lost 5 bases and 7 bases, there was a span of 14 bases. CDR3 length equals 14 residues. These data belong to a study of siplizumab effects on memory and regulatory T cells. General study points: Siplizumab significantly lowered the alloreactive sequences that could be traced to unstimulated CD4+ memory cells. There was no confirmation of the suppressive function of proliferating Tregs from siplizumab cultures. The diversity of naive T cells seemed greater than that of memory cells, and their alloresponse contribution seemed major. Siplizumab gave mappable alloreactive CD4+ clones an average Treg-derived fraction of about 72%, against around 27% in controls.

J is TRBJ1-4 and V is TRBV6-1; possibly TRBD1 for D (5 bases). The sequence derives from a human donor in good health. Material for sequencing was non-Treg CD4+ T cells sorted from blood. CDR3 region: CASSSPGGLEKLFF. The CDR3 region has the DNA TGTGCCAGCAGTTCTCCCGGGGGACTTGAAAAACTGTTTTTT.